This TCR beta chain was sequenced in a study of CD8 T cells in ankylosing spondylitis. Study conclusions and caveats: Ankylosing spondylitis blood appeared to carry a characteristic TCR beta motif of roughly eight highly homologous variants. Past research had described some motif variants in reactive arthritis synovial fluid and blood. Reports say disease-linked clones showed up significantly more in matched ankylosing spondylitis synovial fluid. Disease-linked clones bore a CD8+ phenotype and were relatively rare in peripheral blood.

The V segment lost 2 bases and the J segment 4 bases; nucleotides outside the gene matches: 12. Germline CDR1 is SGHRS and CDR2 is YFSETQ. The CDR3 is 17 residues long. Points on this clonotype: The antigen is undetermined.

Library preparation for TCR beta used quantitative 5'-RACE with molecular barcodes. From the 5' RACE reads, TCRdb called clonotypes with MiXCR, one entry per CDR3 protein. This repertoire shows fewer than 400,000 distinct CDR3 sequences, about a fifth found once; its top ten account for approximately 15%. Material: blood, either unsorted or a sorted T cell fraction (not recorded which). The origin of this receptor is a male donor with ankylosing spondylitis. This chain uses TRBV5-1 with TRBJ1-2; TRBD1 matches at 9 bases. The CDR3 here is CASSFGSGTGFPYGYTF. CDR3 in DNA: TGCGCCAGCAGCTTTGGGTCGGGGACAGGGTTCCCCTATGGCTACACCTTC.